The text below deals with one T cell receptor (beta chain). It has no known antigen specificity. Within one base of it there is no much larger clone, and no base qualities were kept. This sample was included in a study of blood T cell repertoires in COVID-19 (dated by TCRdb to 2020 to 2021). Regarding the study in general: Collaborator samples came from the United States, Italy and Spain and covered acute and convalescent phases of COVID-19. Where available, HLA class I and class II types were obtained from metadata supplied by the sample provider rather than from assay-based typing. The repertoires were made available in a free public database intended to serve as a resource for research on the immune response to SARS-CoV-2. The samples were drawn from the first 160 participants of the ongoing ImmuneRACE study and from 1,200 or so subjects provided by 6 global collaborators. A de-identified subject ID, COVID-19 status, age in years and sex were almost always included in the sample metadata. The prospective study material was composed of cDNA or gDNA derived from T cells, B-cell-depleted T cells, or PBMCs. The dataset comprised deeply sampled blood TCRbeta repertoires from subjects exposed to, actively infected with, or recovered from COVID-19.

Participants in the prospective study were aged about 18 to 95 years, lived in some 24 United States geographic areas, and enrolled through a virtual design. To assign participants to cohorts, the prospective study relied on clinical history that participants themselves reported in a screening survey and a study questionnaire. For ImmuneRACE Cohort 3, a participant was defined as recovered based on two consecutive negative NP/OP PCR tests, clearance by a healthcare professional, or resolution of symptoms. Mobile phlebotomists in the prospective study collected whole blood, serum and a nasopharyngeal or oropharyngeal swab from every participant. Additional blood draws and questionnaires over an approximately 2-month period could optionally be provided by prospective study participants. Prospective study blood samples were shipped either frozen or at room temperature before DNA extraction. The immunoSEQ Assay, a bias-controlled multiplex PCR, was used to amplify TCRbeta CDR3 regions from genomic DNA. The authors' analysis ran thus. The number of nucleated cells in each sample was estimated by amplification of reference gene primers within the assay. To quantify the absolute abundance of each unique TCRbeta CDR3 rearrangement, sequence reads were collapsed and filtered. For each sample, productive Simpson clonality was calculated by taking the square root of Simpson's diversity index across productive rearrangements. TCRdb stores this immuneACCESS table with in-frame sequences only. Part of the clones is absent; in the studies checked, under half of the shortfall reflects unresolved V genes, and no reason is known for the rest. V and J calls and clone size come straight from that table; D and trimming were deduced from the DNA. The sample table contains about 200,000 clones; only one count was recorded for roughly nine tenths of them. Roughly 8.8% of the sample is in the top ten clones.

The CDR3 numbers 14 residues from cysteine through phenylalanine. Solely the CDR3 DNA is kept, with 42 bases framed from the first base. Via the germline V gene, CDR1 is SGHRS and CDR2 YFSETQ. Germline trimming amounts to 4 bases on V and 1 base on J, with 3 as the count of junction bases outside the gene matches. Points the paper makes about the study in general: The amount of clinical and demographic metadata varied by source and participant and was provided uncurated.

This TCR came from a woman between 18 and 29 years old who had recovered from COVID-19. The source material was PBMCs or T cells enriched from blood (not recorded which). Recombination connected TRBV5-1 to TRBJ2-7, and 9 junction bases match TRBD1. The CDR3 amino acid sequence is: CASSPGTGSYEQYF. At the DNA level, the sequence is TGCGCCAGCAGCCCCGGGACAGGGTCCTACGAGCAGTACTTC.